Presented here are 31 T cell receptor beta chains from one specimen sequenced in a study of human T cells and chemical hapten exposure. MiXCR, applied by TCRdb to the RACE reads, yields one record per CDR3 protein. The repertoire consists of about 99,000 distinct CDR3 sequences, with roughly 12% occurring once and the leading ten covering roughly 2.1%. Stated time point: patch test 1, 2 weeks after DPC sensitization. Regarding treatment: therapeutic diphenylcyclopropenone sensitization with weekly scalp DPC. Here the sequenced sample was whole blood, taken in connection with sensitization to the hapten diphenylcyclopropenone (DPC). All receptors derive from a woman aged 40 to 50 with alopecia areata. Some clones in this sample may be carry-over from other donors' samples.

This chain's CDR3 is CASSIPGTGKETQYF. In DNA, the CDR3 is TGTGCCAGTAGTATCCCGGGGACAGGCAAAGAGACCCAGTACTTC. This chain uses TRBV19 with TRBJ2-5, with TRBD1 matching 8 bases. The junction had 6 bases not matched to a gene; V was cut back by 3 bases and J by 3 bases. The CDR3 is 15 amino acids. CDR1 is LNHDA and CDR2 is SQIVND in the germline V gene (reference sequence).

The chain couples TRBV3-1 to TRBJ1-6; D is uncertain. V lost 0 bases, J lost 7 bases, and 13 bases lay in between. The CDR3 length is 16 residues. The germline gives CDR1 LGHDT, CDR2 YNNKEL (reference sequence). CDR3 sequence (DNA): TGTGCCAGCAGCCAAGACGGTGGCCAGTTAAATTCACCCCTCCACTTT. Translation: CASSQDGGQLNSPLHF.

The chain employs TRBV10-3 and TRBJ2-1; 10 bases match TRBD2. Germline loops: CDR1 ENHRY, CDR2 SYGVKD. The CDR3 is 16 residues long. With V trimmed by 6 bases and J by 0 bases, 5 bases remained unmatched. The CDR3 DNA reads TGTGCCATCAGCGGGACTAGCGATCGCTCCTACAATGAGCAGTTCTTC. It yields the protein CAISGTSDRSYNEQFF.

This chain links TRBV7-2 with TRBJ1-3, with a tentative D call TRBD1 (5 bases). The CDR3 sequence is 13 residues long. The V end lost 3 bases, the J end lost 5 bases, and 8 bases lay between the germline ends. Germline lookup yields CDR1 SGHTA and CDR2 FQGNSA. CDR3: CASSFDRRNTIYF. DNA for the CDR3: TGTGCCAGCAGCTTTGACAGACGAAACACCATATATTTT.

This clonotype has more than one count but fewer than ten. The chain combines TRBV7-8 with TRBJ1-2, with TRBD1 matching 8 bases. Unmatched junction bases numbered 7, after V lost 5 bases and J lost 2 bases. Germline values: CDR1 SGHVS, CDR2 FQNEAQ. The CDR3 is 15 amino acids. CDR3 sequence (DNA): TGTGCCAGCAGCCCCGGACAGGGTACCAACTATGGCTACACCTTC. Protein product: CASSPGQGTNYGYTF.

CDR3 nucleotide sequence: TGTGCCAGCTCACCAAGGTCCTCGTCAGAGACCCAGTACTTC. Encoded protein: CASSPRSSSETQYF. V is TRBV18 and J is TRBJ2-5; unclear D gene. CDR3 length: 14 amino acids. Germline CDR1 KGHSH, CDR2 LQKENI. Trimming removed 2 bases from V and 4 bases from J, with 11 bases in between.

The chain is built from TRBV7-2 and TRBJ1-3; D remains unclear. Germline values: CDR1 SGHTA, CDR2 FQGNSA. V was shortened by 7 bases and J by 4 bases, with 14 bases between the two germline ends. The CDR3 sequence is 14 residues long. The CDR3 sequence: CASTTQIAGNTIYF. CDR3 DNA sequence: TGTGCCAGCACCACTCAAATTGCCGGAAACACCATATATTTT.

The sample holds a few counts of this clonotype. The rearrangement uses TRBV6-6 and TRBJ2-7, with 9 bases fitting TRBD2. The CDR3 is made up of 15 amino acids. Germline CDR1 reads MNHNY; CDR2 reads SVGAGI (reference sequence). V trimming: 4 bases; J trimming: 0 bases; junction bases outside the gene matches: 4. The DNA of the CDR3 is TGTGCCAGCAGTTCGCAGCGGGAGGCCTCCTACGAGCAGTACTTC. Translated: CASSSQREASYEQYF.

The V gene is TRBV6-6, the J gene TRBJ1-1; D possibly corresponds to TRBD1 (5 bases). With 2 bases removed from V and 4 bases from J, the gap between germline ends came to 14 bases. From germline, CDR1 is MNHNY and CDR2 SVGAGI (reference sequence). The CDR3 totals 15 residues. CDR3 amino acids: CASSYPGGGGTEAFF. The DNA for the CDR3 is TGTGCCAGCAGTTACCCGGGCGGGGGGGGCACTGAAGCTTTCTTT.

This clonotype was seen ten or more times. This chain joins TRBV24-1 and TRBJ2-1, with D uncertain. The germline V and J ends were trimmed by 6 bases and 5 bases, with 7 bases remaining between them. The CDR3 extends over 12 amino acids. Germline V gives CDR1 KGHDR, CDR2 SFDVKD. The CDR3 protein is CATSPRDNEQFF. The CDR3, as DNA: TGTGCCACCAGTCCACGGGACAATGAGCAGTTCTTC.

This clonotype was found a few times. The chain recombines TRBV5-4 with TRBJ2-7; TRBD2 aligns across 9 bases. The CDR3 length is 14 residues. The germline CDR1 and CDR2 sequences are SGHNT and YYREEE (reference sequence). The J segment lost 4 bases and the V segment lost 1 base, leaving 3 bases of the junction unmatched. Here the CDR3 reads CASSLSSGTYEQYF. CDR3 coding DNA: TGTGCCAGCAGCTTGTCTAGCGGGACATACGAGCAGTACTTC. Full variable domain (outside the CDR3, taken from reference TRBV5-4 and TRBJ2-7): ETGVTQSPTHLIKTRGQQVTLRCSSQSGHNTVSWYQQALGQGPQFIFQYYREEENGRGNFPPRFSGLQFPNYSSELNVNALELDDSALYLCASSLSSGTYEQYFGPGTRLTVT.

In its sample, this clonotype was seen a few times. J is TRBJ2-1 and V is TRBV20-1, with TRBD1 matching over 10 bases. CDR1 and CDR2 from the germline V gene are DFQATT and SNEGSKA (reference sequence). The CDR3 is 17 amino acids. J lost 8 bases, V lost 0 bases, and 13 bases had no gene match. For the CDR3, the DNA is TGCAGTGCTAGAGATGGCGGCCCGACAGGGGGCTGGGATGAGCAGTTCTTC. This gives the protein CSARDGGPTGGWDEQFF.

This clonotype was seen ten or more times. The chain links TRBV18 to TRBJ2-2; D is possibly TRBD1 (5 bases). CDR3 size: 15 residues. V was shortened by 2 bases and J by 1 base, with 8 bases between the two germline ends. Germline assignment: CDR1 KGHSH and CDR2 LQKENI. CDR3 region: CASSPNQGNTGELFF. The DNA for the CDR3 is TGTGCCAGCTCACCAAATCAGGGGAACACCGGGGAGCTGTTTTTT.

The CDR3 coding sequence is TGCAGTGCGCCGGAGGGCGGGAGAGGATACGAGCAGTACTTC. Amino acids: CSAPEGGRGYEQYF. The chain joins TRBV20-1 to TRBJ2-7, with 7 bases fitting TRBD2. The CDR3 loop spans 14 amino acids. The J segment lost 4 bases and the V segment lost 6 bases, leaving 12 bases of the junction unmatched. Germline assignment: CDR1 DFQATT and CDR2 SNEGSKA (reference sequence).

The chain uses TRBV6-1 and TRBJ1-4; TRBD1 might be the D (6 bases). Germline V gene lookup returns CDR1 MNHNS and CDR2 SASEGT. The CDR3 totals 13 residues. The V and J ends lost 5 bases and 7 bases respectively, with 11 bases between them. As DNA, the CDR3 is TGTGCCAGCAGTACCTGGACAGCTGAAAAACTGTTTTTT. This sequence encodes CASSTWTAEKLFF.

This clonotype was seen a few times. The chain's CDR3 is CASSSPPTGPGQPQHF. Written as DNA, the CDR3 is TGTGCCAGCAGTTCACCTCCGACAGGGCCGGGGCAGCCCCAGCATTTT. The chain joins TRBV28 to TRBJ1-5; the match to TRBD1 covers 7 bases. Germline CDR1 is MDHEN and CDR2 is SYDVKM. V dropped 4 bases and J dropped 7; count of bases not matched to a gene: 13. This CDR3 has 16 residues.

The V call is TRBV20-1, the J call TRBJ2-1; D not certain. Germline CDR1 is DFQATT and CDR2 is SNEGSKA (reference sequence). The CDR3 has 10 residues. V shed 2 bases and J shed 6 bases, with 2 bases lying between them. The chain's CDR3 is CSARINEQFF. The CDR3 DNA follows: TGCAGTGCTAGAATCAATGAGCAGTTCTTC.

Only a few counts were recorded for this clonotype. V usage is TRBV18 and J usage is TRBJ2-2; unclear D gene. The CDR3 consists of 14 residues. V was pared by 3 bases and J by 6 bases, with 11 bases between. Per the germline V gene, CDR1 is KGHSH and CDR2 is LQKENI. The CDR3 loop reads CASSPYSIAGELFF. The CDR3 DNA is TGTGCCAGCTCACCTTACAGTATCGCCGGGGAGCTGTTTTTT.

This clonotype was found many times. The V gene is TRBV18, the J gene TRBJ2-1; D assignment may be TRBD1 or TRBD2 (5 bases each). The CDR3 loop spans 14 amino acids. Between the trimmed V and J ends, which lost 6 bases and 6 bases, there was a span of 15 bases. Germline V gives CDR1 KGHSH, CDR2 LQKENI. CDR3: CASSQPGRANEQFF. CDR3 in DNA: TGTGCCAGCTCGCAGCCGGGGCGAGCCAATGAGCAGTTCTTC.

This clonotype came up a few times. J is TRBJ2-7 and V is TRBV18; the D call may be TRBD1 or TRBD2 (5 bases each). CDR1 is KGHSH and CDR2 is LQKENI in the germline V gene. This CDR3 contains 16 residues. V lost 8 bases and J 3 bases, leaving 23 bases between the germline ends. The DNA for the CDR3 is TGTGCCAGCGGGACGACCTCTGACAGAGGGCTCTACGAGCAGTACTTC. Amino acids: CASGTTSDRGLYEQYF.

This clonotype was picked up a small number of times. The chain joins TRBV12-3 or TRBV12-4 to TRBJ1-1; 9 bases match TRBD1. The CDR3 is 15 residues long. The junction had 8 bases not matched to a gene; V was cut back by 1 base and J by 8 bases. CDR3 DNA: TGTGCCAGCAGTTTAGTTCCCAACAGGGGGCCAGAAGCTTTCTTT. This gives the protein CASSLVPNRGPEAFF.

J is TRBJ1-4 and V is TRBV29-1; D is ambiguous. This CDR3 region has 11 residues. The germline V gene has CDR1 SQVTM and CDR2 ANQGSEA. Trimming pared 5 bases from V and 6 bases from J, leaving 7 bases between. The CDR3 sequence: CSVQRDEKLFF. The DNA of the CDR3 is TGCAGCGTTCAAAGGGATGAAAAACTGTTTTTT.

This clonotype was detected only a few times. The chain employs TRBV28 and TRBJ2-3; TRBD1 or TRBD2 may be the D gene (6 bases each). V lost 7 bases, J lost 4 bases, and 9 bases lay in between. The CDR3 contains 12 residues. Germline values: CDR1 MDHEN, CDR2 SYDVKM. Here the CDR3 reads CASMGGADTQYF. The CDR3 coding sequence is TGTGCCAGCATGGGGGGCGCAGATACGCAGTATTTT. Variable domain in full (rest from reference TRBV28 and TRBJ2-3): DVKVTQSSRYLVKRTGEKVFLECVQDMDHENMFWYRQDPGLGLRLIYFSYDVKMKEKGDIPEGYSVSREKKERFSLILESASTNQTSMYLCASMGGADTQYFGPGTRLTVL.

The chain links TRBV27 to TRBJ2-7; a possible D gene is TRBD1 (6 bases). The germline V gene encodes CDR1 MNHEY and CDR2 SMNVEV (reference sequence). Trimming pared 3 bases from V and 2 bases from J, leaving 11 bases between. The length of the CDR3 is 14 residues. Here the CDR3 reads CASSFGTPPYEQYF. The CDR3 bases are TGTGCCAGCAGTTTTGGGACACCTCCCTACGAGCAGTACTTC.

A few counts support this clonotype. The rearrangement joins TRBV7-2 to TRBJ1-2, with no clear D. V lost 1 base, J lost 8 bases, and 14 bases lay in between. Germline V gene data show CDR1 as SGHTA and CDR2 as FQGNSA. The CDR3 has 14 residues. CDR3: CASSLVRSPPGYTF. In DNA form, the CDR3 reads TGTGCCAGCAGCTTAGTACGGTCCCCGCCAGGCTACACCTTC.

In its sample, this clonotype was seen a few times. This CDR3 is CASNDRDPSYNEQFF. Written as DNA, the CDR3 is TGTGCCAGCAACGACCGGGACCCCTCCTACAATGAGCAGTTCTTC. This chain links TRBV7-9 with TRBJ2-1; D is possibly TRBD1 or TRBD2 (5 bases each). CDR3 length equals 15 residues. V lost 7 bases and J lost 0, with 13 bases in between. Germline assignment: CDR1 SEHNR and CDR2 FQNEAQ (reference sequence).

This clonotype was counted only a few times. This CDR3 is CASSIASYNEQFF. The CDR3 nucleotides read TGTGCCAGTAGTATAGCCTCTTACAATGAGCAGTTCTTC. The chain employs TRBV19 and TRBJ2-1; D gene uncertain. The CDR3 is 13 residues long. Trimming shortened V by 1 base and J by 4 bases, and 5 bases separated the two germline ends. CDR1 is LNHDA and CDR2 is SQIVND in the germline V gene (reference sequence). Drawing the rest from reference TRBV19 and TRBJ2-1, the complete variable domain is DGGITQSPKYLFRKEGQNVTLSCEQNLNHDAMYWYRQDPGQGLRLIYYSQIVNDFQKGDIAEGYSVSREKKESFPLTVTSAQKNPTAFYLCASSIASYNEQFFGPGTRLTVL.

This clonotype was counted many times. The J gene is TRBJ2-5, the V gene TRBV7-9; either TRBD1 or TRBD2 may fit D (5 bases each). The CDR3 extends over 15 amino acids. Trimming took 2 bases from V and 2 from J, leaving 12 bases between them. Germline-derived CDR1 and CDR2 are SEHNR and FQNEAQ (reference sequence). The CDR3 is CASSLSRDLQETQYF. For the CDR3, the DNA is TGTGCCAGCAGCTTAAGCAGGGACCTACAAGAGACCCAGTACTTC.

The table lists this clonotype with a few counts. CDR3 in DNA: TGTGCCAGCAGCCGGGAGGAACGTCAGCCCCAGCATTTT. Translating gives CASSREERQPQHF. The chain couples TRBV12-3 or TRBV12-4 to TRBJ1-5; D unclear. The CDR3 extends over 13 amino acids. V dropped 6 bases and J dropped 6 bases, with 12 bases sitting between them.

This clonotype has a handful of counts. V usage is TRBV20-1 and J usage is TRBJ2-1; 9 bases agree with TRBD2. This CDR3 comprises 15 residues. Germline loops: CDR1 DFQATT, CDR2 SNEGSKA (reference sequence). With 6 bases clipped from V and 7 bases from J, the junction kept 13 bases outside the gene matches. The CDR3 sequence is CSASRASGAGNEQFF. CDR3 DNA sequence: TGCAGTGCCTCCAGGGCTAGCGGGGCGGGGAATGAGCAGTTCTTC.

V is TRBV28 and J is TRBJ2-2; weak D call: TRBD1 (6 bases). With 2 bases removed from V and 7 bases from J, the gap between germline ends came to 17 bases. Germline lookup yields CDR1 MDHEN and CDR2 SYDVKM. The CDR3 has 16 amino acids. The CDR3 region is CASSLGSPGAGGELFF. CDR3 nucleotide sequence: TGTGCCAGCAGTTTAGGATCACCAGGGGCCGGCGGGGAGCTGTTTTTT.